These 30 T cell receptor beta chains share one sample of origin, sequenced in a study of T cells after yellow fever vaccination. TCRdb called the 5' RACE reads again in MiXCR, with one record for every CDR3 protein. The table lists 600,000 to 750,000 distinct CDR3 sequences, roughly an eighth of them singletons. The specimen comprised PBMCs, sampled on the day of the yellow fever booster vaccination. Receptor source: a man younger than 45 who received the YFV17D yellow fever vaccine.

The chain uses TRBV11-1 and TRBJ2-7; TRBD2 matches at 12 bases. V dropped 4 bases and J dropped 2; count of bases not matched to a gene: 12. CDR3 length: 18 residues. The germline gives CDR1 SGHAT, CDR2 FQDESV (reference sequence). The CDR3 DNA sequence: TGTGCCAGCAGCTCGCCTCTAGCGGGAGGGAAAGGAGCCTACGAGCAGTACTTC. Its protein product is CASSSPLAGGKGAYEQYF.

The chain recombines TRBV5-1 with TRBJ2-1; perhaps TRBD2 as D (5 bases). V lost 3 bases and J lost 10, with 23 bases in between. Germline assignment: CDR1 SGHRS and CDR2 YFSETQ. The CDR3 is 16 amino acids. CDR3 amino acids: CASSSNPARPREEQFF. DNA for the CDR3: TGCGCCAGCAGCTCCAACCCCGCCAGGCCTCGGGAAGAGCAGTTCTTC.

This clonotype was found a few times. V usage is TRBV11-2 and J usage is TRBJ2-3; possible D gene TRBD2, 5 bases. The CDR3 spans 14 residues. Germline loops: CDR1 SGHAT, CDR2 FQNNGV. Trimming pared 3 bases from V and 2 bases from J, leaving 9 bases between. CDR3 residues: CASSLTRATDTQYF. Written as DNA, the CDR3 is TGTGCCAGCAGCTTGACGAGGGCCACAGATACGCAGTATTTT.

This clonotype was seen a handful of times. The CDR3 is CASSYSGPKRGYTF. DNA of the CDR3: TGTGCCAGCAGTTACTCCGGTCCCAAACGAGGCTACACCTTC. The chain recombines TRBV6-2 or TRBV6-3 with TRBJ1-2; unclear D gene. The CDR3 totals 14 residues. Germline V CDR1 and CDR2: MNHEY, SVGEGT. With 0 bases removed from V and 8 bases from J, the gap between germline ends came to 13 bases.

This chain links TRBV12-3 or TRBV12-4 with TRBJ2-2; 7 nucleotides align to TRBD1. V shed 6 bases and J 5 bases; nucleotides not matched to a gene: 6. This CDR3 is 14 amino acids long. The CDR3 reads CASSSTGRTGELFF. In DNA, the CDR3 is TGTGCCAGCAGCTCGACAGGGAGAACCGGGGAGCTGTTTTTT.

This clonotype was observed a few times. The genes are TRBV30 and TRBJ2-2; tentatively, D is TRBD1 (6 bases). CDR3 size: 14 residues. Per germline, CDR1 GTSNPN and CDR2 SVGIG (reference sequence). V lost 2 bases, J lost 6 bases, and 13 bases lay in between. The CDR3: CAWSLRGLSGELFF. Here the CDR3 DNA reads TGTGCCTGGAGTCTTAGGGGGTTGTCCGGGGAGCTGTTTTTT.

The chain employs TRBV7-2 and TRBJ2-2; D is uncertain. CDR1 is SGHTA, CDR2 FQGNSA, per germline. Trimming took 1 base from V and 6 from J, leaving 9 bases between them. The CDR3 sequence is 14 residues long. CDR3 DNA: TGTGCCAGCAGCTTAGATCATCGGTCCGGGGAGCTGTTTTTT. Amino acids: CASSLDHRSGELFF.

This clonotype turned up a few times. This chain connects TRBV29-1 to TRBJ2-3; no definite D call. Between the trimmed V and J ends, which lost 0 bases and 6 bases, there was a span of 7 bases. Germline loops: CDR1 SQVTM, CDR2 ANQGSEA. The CDR3 loop spans 12 amino acids. CDR3 sequence: CSVEDPGDTQYF. Here the CDR3 DNA reads TGCAGCGTTGAAGACCCCGGTGATACGCAGTATTTT.

DNA for the CDR3: TGCAGCGTTGGAAAGGGGAGTGAAAAACTGTTTTTT. This codes for CSVGKGSEKLFF. The V gene is TRBV29-1, the J gene TRBJ1-4; tentative D call: TRBD1 (5 bases). V was pared by 4 bases and J by 7 bases, with 10 bases between. This CDR3 spans 12 amino acids. CDR1 SQVTM and CDR2 ANQGSEA come from the germline V gene.

The sample holds many counts of this clonotype. V usage is TRBV7-2 and J usage is TRBJ1-2; 12 bases fit TRBD1. Trimming removed 5 bases from V and 7 bases from J; junction bases left unmatched: 5. Germline CDR1 SGHTA, CDR2 FQGNSA. The CDR3 runs 14 residues. In nucleotides, the CDR3 is TGTGCCAGCAGCCCGGGACAGGGGGCGCTTGGCTACACCTTC. Its protein is CASSPGQGALGYTF.

A few counts support this clonotype. The chain links TRBV30 to TRBJ2-1, with D perhaps TRBD1 or TRBD2 (5 bases each). The CDR3 is 15 residues long. The germline gives CDR1 GTSNPN, CDR2 SVGIG (reference sequence). Trimming stripped 5 bases from V and 4 bases from J, with 18 bases between. CDR3 residues: CAWCAGAVIYNEQFF. The CDR3 coding sequence is TGTGCCTGGTGCGCCGGGGCGGTAATATACAATGAGCAGTTCTTC.

The rearrangement uses TRBV4-3 and TRBJ2-2; perhaps TRBD2 as D (5 bases). The CDR3 has 16 residues. Germline lookup yields CDR1 LGHNA and CDR2 YSLEER. The V gene lost 0 bases and the J gene lost 3 bases, with 11 bases spanning the gap. CDR3 coding DNA: TGCGCCAGCAGCCAAGAGGGAGCGGTCGACACCGGGGAGCTGTTTTTT. Protein: CASSQEGAVDTGELFF.

The chain couples TRBV10-2 to TRBJ2-1; D is ambiguous. V was clipped by 3 bases and J by 5 bases, with 14 bases between them. Per the germline V gene, CDR1 is WSHSY and CDR2 is SAAADI. CDR3 length: 15 residues. CDR3 DNA: TGCGCCAGCAGTGAACTGCCTGGAGTTAACAATGAGCAGTTCTTC. Amino acid sequence: CASSELPGVNNEQFF.

The chain links TRBV11-3 to TRBJ2-5, with a possible D match to TRBD2 (5 bases). This CDR3 region has 13 residues. V was shortened by 5 bases and J by 5 bases, with 12 bases between the two germline ends. Looked up from germline, CDR1 is SGHNT and CDR2 is YENEEA. The CDR3 loop reads CASSPNTGETQYF. The CDR3, as DNA: TGTGCCAGCAGCCCGAACACGGGGGAGACCCAGTACTTC.

The chain couples TRBV7-3 to TRBJ2-7, with D uncertain. The CDR3 loop spans 14 amino acids. The V and J ends lost 5 bases and 7 bases respectively, with 18 bases between them. Germline lookup yields CDR1 SGHTA and CDR2 FQGTGA. The CDR3 reads CASSPSPRVGEQYF. In nucleotides, the CDR3 is TGTGCCAGCAGCCCCTCTCCCCGGGTGGGTGAGCAGTACTTC.

This clonotype has a handful of counts. This chain joins TRBV20-1 and TRBJ2-5; D ambiguous. This CDR3 has 12 residues. The V end lost 3 bases, the J end lost 2 bases, and 7 bases lay between the germline ends. Germline CDR1 and CDR2: DFQATT and SNEGSKA (reference sequence). The CDR3 region is CSARQAQETQYF. CDR3 DNA: TGCAGTGCTAGGCAGGCGCAAGAGACCCAGTACTTC.

There are many counts of this clonotype. The chain recombines TRBV18 with TRBJ2-5, with D perhaps TRBD2 (6 bases). The CDR3 has 13 residues. Trimming stripped 3 bases from V and 2 bases from J, with 7 bases between. CDR1 and CDR2 from the germline V gene are KGHSH and LQKENI. The CDR3 spells CASSPSGQETQYF. CDR3 DNA sequence: TGTGCCAGCTCACCTAGCGGACAAGAGACCCAGTACTTC.

The V gene is TRBV6-2 or TRBV6-3, the J gene TRBJ1-5, with D perhaps matching TRBD1 (5 bases). The CDR3 contains 15 residues. Germline loops: CDR1 MNHEY, CDR2 SVGEGT. V lost 6 bases and J lost 0, with 12 bases in between. The CDR3 is CASRTSRDSNQPQHF. CDR3 coding DNA: TGTGCCAGCAGAACCTCCAGGGATAGCAATCAGCCCCAGCATTTT.

The chain has TRBV20-1 and TRBJ2-5, with 8 bases that match TRBD1. V lost 0 bases to trimming and J lost 5 bases; unmatched junction nucleotides: 11. Germline CDR1 DFQATT, CDR2 SNEGSKA (reference sequence). The CDR3 is made up of 16 amino acids. The CDR3 is CSARDLLGQADETQYF. CDR3 nucleotide sequence: TGCAGTGCTAGAGACCTCCTGGGACAGGCGGACGAGACCCAGTACTTC.

This clonotype was seen more than once but under ten times. The V gene is TRBV10-3, the J gene TRBJ1-1; 8 positions agree with TRBD1. Trimming removed 10 bases from V and 1 base from J; junction bases left unmatched: 8. Germline loops: CDR1 ENHRY, CDR2 SYGVKD. The CDR3 totals 14 residues. The CDR3 DNA follows: TGTGCCACCACCCCGGGACAGGAGAACACTGAAGCTTTCTTT. This gives the protein CATTPGQENTEAFF.

This clonotype was recorded a few times. This chain links TRBV7-2 with TRBJ2-3; D call uncertain. Germline V lookup: CDR1 SGHTA, CDR2 FQGNSA. The ends were cut back, 0 bases at V and 3 bases at J, with 4 bases in the middle. This CDR3 region has 13 residues. The CDR3 protein is CASSLAWTDTQYF. The CDR3 DNA reads as TGTGCCAGCAGCTTAGCGTGGACAGATACGCAGTATTTT.

This clonotype was counted a few times. The chain combines TRBV25-1 with TRBJ1-6; 8 bases map to TRBD1. With 4 bases clipped from V and 10 bases from J, the junction kept 6 bases outside the gene matches. The germline V gene has CDR1 MGHDK and CDR2 SYGVNS. CDR3 length equals 14 residues. CDR3 loop: CASSVAGGGSPLHF. In DNA, the CDR3 is TGTGCCAGCAGTGTAGCAGGGGGCGGGTCACCCCTCCACTTT.

This clonotype has a handful of counts. The chain combines TRBV18 with TRBJ2-3; D is unclear. Trimming stripped 3 bases from V and 0 bases from J, with 10 bases between. The CDR3 sequence is 15 residues long. The germline gives CDR1 KGHSH, CDR2 LQKENI. The chain's CDR3 is CASSPRQASTDTQYF. The CDR3, as DNA: TGTGCCAGCTCACCGCGGCAGGCGAGCACAGATACGCAGTATTTT.

The CDR3 DNA reads as TGTGCCAGTAGTATGGCACCGGGACAGGGTTACAATGAGCAGTTCTTC. Residues: CASSMAPGQGYNEQFF. This rearrangement joins TRBV19 to TRBJ2-1, with 9 bases lining up with TRBD1. Germline CDR1 is LNHDA and CDR2 is SQIVND (reference sequence). The CDR3 sequence is 16 residues long. V dropped 3 bases and J dropped 4; count of bases not matched to a gene: 7.

The chain couples TRBV7-6 to TRBJ1-3; the D is unclear. Trimming cost V 4 bases and J 8 bases, with 18 bases left between them. This CDR3 comprises 15 residues. Germline values: CDR1 SGHVS, CDR2 FNYEAQ. The CDR3 reads CASSSSRSPLDTIYF. In DNA form, the CDR3 reads TGTGCCAGCAGCTCGTCGCGTTCCCCCCTGGACACCATATATTTT. The full variable domain, with the rest looked up from reference TRBV7-6 and TRBJ1-3, is GAGVSQSPRYKVTKRGQDVALRCDPISGHVSLYWYRQALGQGPEFLTYFNYEAQQDKSGLPNDRFSAERPEGSISTLTIQRTEQRDSAMYRCASSSSRSPLDTIYFGEGSWLTVV.

This clonotype was detected many times. V usage is TRBV6-1 and J usage is TRBJ2-1; 10 bases are shared with TRBD2. In germline, CDR1 is MNHNS, CDR2 SASEGT. With 4 bases clipped from V and 6 bases from J, the junction kept 3 bases outside the gene matches. This CDR3 is built from 14 residues. This CDR3 is CASSGGTSVNEQFF. Here the CDR3 DNA reads TGTGCCAGCAGTGGAGGGACTAGCGTCAATGAGCAGTTCTTC.

The CDR3: CASSLLSRETQYF. CDR3 DNA sequence: TGTGCCAGCAGTTTATTGAGTCGAGAGACCCAGTACTTC. V usage is TRBV27 and J usage is TRBJ2-5, with D uncertain. CDR1 is MNHEY, CDR2 SMNVEV, per germline (reference sequence). V lost 1 base and J lost 4, with 7 bases in between. The CDR3 covers 13 residues.

This clonotype was seen ten or more times. V is TRBV5-1 and J is TRBJ2-2; D gene ambiguous. The CDR3 extends over 14 amino acids. Trimming removed 2 bases at V and 4 bases at J, with 9 bases between. Germline CDR1 SGHRS, CDR2 YFSETQ. CDR3 residues: CASSFGSTTGELFF. The CDR3 coding sequence is TGCGCCAGCAGCTTTGGCTCGACCACCGGGGAGCTGTTTTTT.

This clonotype came up a few times. V gene TRBV9 combines with J gene TRBJ2-1; 10 bases align to TRBD2. The ends lost 3 bases at V and 8 bases at J; junction bases unmatched: 11. CDR1 SGDLS and CDR2 YYNGEE come from the germline V gene. The CDR3 length is 16 residues. This chain's CDR3 is CASSDPLAGGRDEQFF. CDR3 sequence (DNA): TGTGCCAGCAGCGACCCATTAGCGGGAGGCCGTGATGAGCAGTTCTTC.

This clonotype was seen a few times. The DNA of the CDR3 is TGTGCCAGCAGGGGACTAGCGGGAGGGTACGAGCAGTACTTC. This translates into CASRGLAGGYEQYF. The chain links TRBV6-1 to TRBJ2-7, with TRBD2 matching 16 bases. The V gene end was trimmed by 6 bases and the J gene end by 4 bases; junction bases not matched to a gene: 0. This CDR3 has 14 residues. Germline V gives CDR1 MNHNS, CDR2 SASEGT.